This T cell receptor (beta chain) was profiled in a study of shared clonotypes between healthy human individuals (dated by TCRdb to the early 2020s). Study-wide context: The cohort comprised two women and a few men aged 18 to 49 years. To increase sequencing depth and limit assay-specific biases, TCR repertoire library preparation and sequencing were carried out by different laboratories using diverse techniques. Each donor's leukapheresis produced roughly between about 0.8 and 8.9 billion PBMCs. To estimate repertoire size and how much clonotypes are shared between individuals, the study performed deep sequencing of blood TCR repertoires from roughly five healthy adults. For each donor, three plates each were used for CD4 naive and CD4 memory, two plates were used for CD8 naive, and one plate was used for CD8 memory. What the research found in general, with its limitations: Incomplete sequencing was indicated by rarefaction of sorted-subset datasets, despite the large sequencing depth. Because the study included only a small number of donors, the genetic and exposure-history diversity represented was limited. Naive subsets generally had larger estimated clonotype richness than memory subsets did. When a few donors were compared, the shared fraction of clonotypes was about 5% for naive CD4, approximately 3.3% for naive CD8, 2.3% for memory CD4, and 0.35% to 0.5% for memory CD8. Sampling was limited to blood, and TCR repertoires in tissue likely differ from TCR repertoires in blood. Pairwise subsampling led to the expectation that sequencing depth would affect the degree of clonotype sharing among donors. Clonotypes shared by all four sorted-subset donors showed higher generation probabilities than non-shared clonotypes.

For the CD8 naive samples, CD45RO-negative cells were positively selected for CCR7, yielding a CD45RA+CCR7+ population from which TemRA cells were excluded. The donors were healthy, HIV-negative adults with no recently reported acute infections or vaccinations. Only Caucasian adults living in Nashville, Tennessee, USA were represented among the donors. Blood was obtained by leukapheresis, after which PBMCs were separated by Ficoll-Histopaque density gradient centrifugation and cryopreserved in liquid nitrogen vapor phase. Analytical flow cytometry was used to check the purity and quantity of every magnetically sorted T cell population. From each sorted fraction, genomic DNA was isolated and quantified by UV absorbance on a Nanodrop 2000c. On this clone: Its recognized antigen is unknown. Base quality data are lacking; no much larger clone is found one base away.

V is pruned by 6 bases and J by 7 bases, leaving 17 bases of the junction without a gene match. From its cysteine to its phenylalanine, the CDR3 spans 17 amino acids. The DNA shown is the 51-base CDR3, in frame from base 1. The germline V gene specifies MDHEN as CDR1 and SYDVKM as CDR2. TCR CDR3 regions were amplified from genomic DNA by multiplex PCR using the deep immunoSEQ assay. Extracted genomic DNA from each cell subset was spread evenly across all wells of several immunoSEQ 96-well plates, with each plate serving as a replicate. Each replicate PCR for sorted subsets received around 200 ng genomic DNA, equal to tens of thousands of T cell genomes. Purified libraries were quantified with a Qubit 3.0 fluorometer, sized on a Bioanalyzer 2100, and re-quantified with the KAPA Library Quantification kit. A separate single-read 150-cycle Illumina NextSeq 550 flow cell was used to sequence each immunoSEQ 96-well plate. The authors' analysis ran thus. Because the immunoSEQ output included only junctional sequences and no quality scores, the filtering could not be the same as the filtering used for full-length reads. To assign V/J genes and CDR3, sequences were annotated using PyIR, a Python wrapper for IgBLAST v1.9, with IMGT germline references. Reads were filtered out if the reads had weak V/J assignments (E-value above 1e-6), no CDR3, stop codons, out-of-frame junctions, or ambiguous translated residues. V3J clonotypes were defined by identical inferred V gene, J gene, and CDR3 amino acid sequence. To compute the percentage overlap between repertoires, the number of shared unique clonotypes was divided by the size of the smaller repertoire. Richness of each repertoire was evaluated using RTK rarefaction, the Chao1 estimator, and Recon v2.1 estimates of unobserved clonotypes. For all TCRbeta clonotypes obtained by the gDNA method from several donors, generation probabilities were computed with OLGA. Drawn from immuneACCESS, this table holds only the in-frame rearrangements with V and J called that TCRdb kept. Clones are partly lost; checked studies trace under half to an unresolved V gene and leave the rest unexplained. V and J calls and clone size are as listed in that table; D and trimming were resolved from the DNA. Within this sample are roughly 2 million clones, with roughly 95% of them counted one time only. Clones ranked in the top ten supply 1.1% of the sample.

The source of this sequence is a man younger than 35 in good health. The specimen was naive CD8+ T cells sorted from blood. The cell subset or site label for this specimen denotes: CD45RA+CCR7+. The receptor chain draws on TRBV28 and TRBJ2-2, with TRBD2 matching 7 junction bases. The CDR3 protein sequence reads: CASSPRLASRGIGELFF. The nucleotide sequence is given as TGTGCCAGCAGCCCCAGACTAGCTTCGCGGGGTATCGGGGAGCTGTTTTTT.